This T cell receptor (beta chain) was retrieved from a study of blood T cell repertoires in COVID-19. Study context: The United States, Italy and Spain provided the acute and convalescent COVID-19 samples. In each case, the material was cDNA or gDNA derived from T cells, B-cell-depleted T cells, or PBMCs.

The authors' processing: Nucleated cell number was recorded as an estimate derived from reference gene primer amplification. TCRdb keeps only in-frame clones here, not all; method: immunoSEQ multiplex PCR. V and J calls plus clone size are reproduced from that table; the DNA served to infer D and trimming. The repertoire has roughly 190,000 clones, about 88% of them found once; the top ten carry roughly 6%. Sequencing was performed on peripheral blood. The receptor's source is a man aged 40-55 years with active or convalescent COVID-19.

CDR3 DNA: TGTGCCAGCAGCTTAGTTTTCCAGGCCGAGAACTATGGCTACACCTTC. This sequence encodes CASSLVFQAENYGYTF. The V call is TRBV11-3, the J call TRBJ1-2; D gene unclear. The V and J ends lost 1 base and 2 bases respectively, with 14 bases between them. The CDR3 runs 16 residues. CDR1 is SGHNT, CDR2 YENEEA, per germline.